A selection of T cell receptor beta chains follows, all from one sample in a study of Ad26.COV2.S vaccination and SARS-CoV-2 variants. Using immunoSEQ multiplex PCR, the repertoire was profiled, and TCRdb retains in-frame clones only, with some absent. The data contain hundreds of thousands of clones, approximately 89% of them singletons. Source: peripheral blood, taken in a trial of Ad26.COV2.S vaccine versus placebo. These receptors all come from a person aged 18-65 years who received the Ad26.COV2.S COVID-19 vaccine or a placebo. Each CDR3 is given with its conserved first and last residue. A D gene is named only where the DNA matches it firmly. A row's size may be missing; if present it is once, few, many or a size class.

J gene: TRBJ1-1
V gene: TRBV19
D gene: -
clone size: -
CDR3 protein: CASNRGDDTEAFF
CDR3 DNA: TGTGCCAGTAATAGGGGGGACGACACTGAAGCTTTCTTT

J gene: TRBJ1-2
V gene: TRBV29-1
D gene: TRBD1
clone size: -
CDR3 protein: CSVLRTGETGYTF
CDR3 DNA: TGCAGCGTTTTAAGGACAGGGGAAACTGGCTACACCTTC

J gene: TRBJ1-3
V gene: TRBV30
D gene: TRBD1
clone size: -
CDR3 protein: CAWRRGQGRSGGNTIYF
CDR3 DNA: TGTGCCTGGAGGAGGGGACAGGGACGGTCCGGGGGAAACACCATATATTTT

J gene: TRBJ2-1
V gene: TRBV5-1
D gene: TRBD2
clone size: -
CDR3 protein: CASSFASGGGSEQFF
CDR3 DNA: TGCGCCAGCAGCTTTGCTAGCGGGGGGGGAAGCGAGCAGTTCTTC

J gene: TRBJ1-1
V gene: TRBV6-5
D gene: TRBD1
clone size: -
CDR3 protein: CASTSTGDKAFF
CDR3 DNA: TGTGCCAGCACTTCTACAGGGGATAAAGCTTTCTTT

J gene: TRBJ2-7
V gene: TRBV6-6
D gene: -
clone size: -
CDR3 protein: CASSYHGTYEQYF
CDR3 DNA: TGTGCCAGCAGTTACCACGGAACCTACGAGCAGTACTTC

J gene: TRBJ2-5
V gene: TRBV7-9
D gene: -
clone size: -
CDR3 protein: CASSLEVLETQYF
CDR3 DNA: TGTGCCAGCAGCTTAGAGGTTCTAGAGACCCAGTACTTC

J gene: TRBJ2-7
V gene: TRBV30
D gene: -
clone size: once
CDR3 protein: CAWSVGAHGDEQYF
CDR3 DNA: TGTGCCTGGAGTGTAGGGGCCCACGGGGACGAGCAGTACTTC

J gene: TRBJ1-1
V gene: TRBV6-5
D gene: -
clone size: -
CDR3 protein: CASTGRPNTEAFF
CDR3 DNA: TGTGCCAGCACGGGGCGTCCGAACACTGAAGCTTTCTTT

J gene: TRBJ2-3
V gene: TRBV4-1
D gene: -
clone size: -
CDR3 protein: CASSQGGPDTQYF
CDR3 DNA: TGCGCCAGCAGCCAAGGAGGCCCAGATACGCAGTATTTT

J gene: TRBJ1-2
V gene: TRBV27
D gene: TRBD1
clone size: -
CDR3 protein: CASSLGQGAYGYTF
CDR3 DNA: TGTGCCAGCAGTTTAGGGCAGGGGGCCTATGGCTACACCTTC

J gene: TRBJ1-4
V gene: TRBV2
D gene: -
clone size: -
CDR3 protein: CASSSLLGGEKLFF
CDR3 DNA: TGTGCCAGCAGTTCGCTCCTGGGGGGTGAAAAACTGTTTTTT

J gene: TRBJ1-5
V gene: TRBV6-5
D gene: -
clone size: -
CDR3 protein: CASYPPLVGQPQHF
CDR3 DNA: TGTGCCAGTTATCCGCCTTTGGTGGGCCAGCCCCAGCATTTT

J gene: TRBJ2-5
V gene: TRBV11-2
D gene: TRBD2
clone size: -
CDR3 protein: CASRLRASGGFQETQYF
CDR3 DNA: TGTGCCAGCAGACTCCGGGCTAGCGGGGGCTTCCAAGAGACCCAGTACTTC

J gene: TRBJ1-1
V gene: TRBV19
D gene: TRBD1
clone size: -
CDR3 protein: CASSTPRQGRSTEAFF
CDR3 DNA: TGTGCCAGTAGTACCCCTCGACAGGGGAGGTCCACTGAAGCTTTCTTT

J gene: TRBJ2-5
V gene: TRBV7-3
D gene: -
clone size: -
CDR3 protein: CASSFGGNAETQYF
CDR3 DNA: TGTGCCAGCAGCTTTGGCGGGAATGCCGAGACCCAGTACTTC

J gene: TRBJ2-3
V gene: TRBV4-3
D gene: TRBD2
clone size: -
CDR3 protein: CASSQELAKRTDTQYF
CDR3 DNA: TGCGCCAGCAGCCAAGAACTAGCGAAACGCACAGATACGCAGTATTTT

J gene: TRBJ2-2
V gene: TRBV2
D gene: -
clone size: -
CDR3 protein: CASRVSGSLHTGELFF
CDR3 DNA: TGTGCCAGCAGGGTAAGCGGCTCCCTTCACACCGGGGAGCTGTTTTTT

J gene: TRBJ1-2
V gene: TRBV30
D gene: -
clone size: few
CDR3 protein: CAWSRTRGANYGYTF
CDR3 DNA: TGTGCCTGGAGCCGAACGAGAGGAGCTAACTATGGCTACACCTTC

J gene: TRBJ2-5
V gene: TRBV3-1/TRBV3-2
D gene: TRBD2
clone size: -
CDR3 protein: CASSQNLAGTETQYF
CDR3 DNA: TGTGCCAGCAGCCAAAATCTAGCGGGAACAGAGACCCAGTACTTC

J gene: TRBJ1-2
V gene: TRBV30
D gene: TRBD1
clone size: -
CDR3 protein: CAWSPLQGYGYTF
CDR3 DNA: TGTGCCTGGAGTCCATTACAGGGGTATGGCTACACCTTC

J gene: TRBJ1-6
V gene: TRBV5-6
D gene: -
clone size: few
CDR3 protein: CASSPRPDASPLHF
CDR3 DNA: TGTGCCAGCAGCCCGCGTCCTGACGCTTCACCCCTCCACTTT

J gene: TRBJ2-7
V gene: TRBV6-6
D gene: TRBD2
clone size: many
CDR3 protein: CASTSGGTIEQYF
CDR3 DNA: TGTGCCAGTACTAGCGGGGGGACCATCGAGCAGTACTTC

J gene: TRBJ1-1
V gene: TRBV19
D gene: TRBD1
clone size: once
CDR3 protein: CASSIDEGARNTEAFF
CDR3 DNA: TGTGCCAGTAGTATAGATGAGGGGGCGCGGAACACTGAAGCTTTCTTT

J gene: TRBJ1-2
V gene: TRBV5-1
D gene: -
clone size: -
CDR3 protein: CASSLEAPPIGGYTF
CDR3 DNA: TGCGCCAGCAGCTTGGAGGCTCCCCCGATAGGTGGCTACACCTTC

J gene: TRBJ2-2
V gene: TRBV2
D gene: -
clone size: -
CDR3 protein: CASSSGPGNTGELFF
CDR3 DNA: TGTGCCAGCAGTAGTGGCCCTGGCAACACCGGGGAGCTGTTTTTT

J gene: TRBJ1-4
V gene: TRBV15
D gene: -
clone size: once
CDR3 protein: CATSREVTYEKLFF
CDR3 DNA: TGTGCCACCAGCAGAGAAGTCACTTATGAAAAACTGTTTTTT

J gene: TRBJ2-7
V gene: TRBV27
D gene: -
clone size: few
CDR3 protein: CASSYGPGTYEQYF
CDR3 DNA: TGTGCCAGCAGCTATGGACCAGGGACCTACGAGCAGTACTTC

J gene: TRBJ1-1
V gene: TRBV7-9
D gene: -
clone size: -
CDR3 protein: CASRRVENTEAFF
CDR3 DNA: TGTGCCAGCCGCAGGGTTGAGAACACTGAAGCTTTCTTT

J gene: TRBJ2-2
V gene: TRBV12-3/TRBV12-4
D gene: -
clone size: -
CDR3 protein: CASSLAPGELFF
CDR3 DNA: TGTGCCAGCAGTCTAGCTCCCGGGGAGCTGTTTTTT

J gene: TRBJ1-3
V gene: TRBV6-6
D gene: TRBD1
clone size: -
CDR3 protein: CATRQGGSSGNTIYF
CDR3 DNA: TGTGCCACCCGACAGGGGGGAAGCTCTGGAAACACCATATATTTT

J gene: TRBJ1-6
V gene: TRBV11-2
D gene: -
clone size: -
CDR3 protein: CASSSQQNSPLHF
CDR3 DNA: TGTGCCAGCAGCTCCCAGCAGAATTCACCCCTCCACTTT

J gene: TRBJ2-1
V gene: TRBV12-1
D gene: -
clone size: once
CDR3 protein: CASSTCRVAGGMDNEQFF
CDR3 DNA: TGTGCCAGCAGCACTTGTCGGGTAGCGGGAGGGATGGACAATGAGCAGTTCTTC

J gene: TRBJ1-5
V gene: TRBV4-2
D gene: -
clone size: -
CDR3 protein: CASSQDDRHSNQPQHF
CDR3 DNA: TGTGCCAGCAGCCAGGACGACAGGCATAGCAATCAGCCCCAGCATTTT

J gene: TRBJ1-3
V gene: TRBV6-2/TRBV6-3
D gene: TRBD1
clone size: -
CDR3 protein: CASSSGQALGNTIYF
CDR3 DNA: TGTGCCAGCAGTTCGGGACAGGCTCTCGGAAACACCATATATTTT

J gene: TRBJ2-2
V gene: TRBV2
D gene: -
clone size: -
CDR3 protein: CASSKGVGELFF
CDR3 DNA: TGTGCCAGCAGTAAGGGGGTCGGGGAGCTGTTTTTT

J gene: TRBJ1-2
V gene: TRBV19
D gene: TRBD1
clone size: -
CDR3 protein: CASSIWFSGQEDGYTF
CDR3 DNA: TGTGCCAGTAGTATATGGTTCTCGGGACAGGAGGATGGCTACACCTTC

J gene: TRBJ2-5
V gene: TRBV5-4
D gene: -
clone size: -
CDR3 protein: CASSLAGAAQYF
CDR3 DNA: TGTGCCAGCAGCTTGGCAGGGGCAGCCCAGTACTTC

J gene: TRBJ2-7
V gene: TRBV2
D gene: -
clone size: -
CDR3 protein: CASSRGGRYEQYF
CDR3 DNA: TGTGCCAGCAGTCGTGGGGGCCGCTACGAGCAGTACTTC

J gene: TRBJ2-3
V gene: TRBV30
D gene: -
clone size: -
CDR3 protein: CAWRSRGAIDTQYF
CDR3 DNA: TGTGCCTGGAGGTCCCGGGGGGCGATTGATACGCAGTATTTT

J gene: TRBJ2-7
V gene: TRBV6-5
D gene: TRBD2
clone size: -
CDR3 protein: CASSPETSGTYEQYF
CDR3 DNA: TGTGCCAGCAGTCCTGAGACTAGCGGGACCTACGAGCAGTACTTC

J gene: TRBJ2-3
V gene: TRBV19
D gene: TRBD2
clone size: -
CDR3 protein: CASSRASGLADTQYF
CDR3 DNA: TGTGCCAGTAGTAGGGCTAGCGGGCTGGCAGATACGCAGTATTTT

J gene: TRBJ2-2
V gene: TRBV5-1
D gene: TRBD2
clone size: -
CDR3 protein: CASSGSGSSTGELFF
CDR3 DNA: TGCGCCAGCAGCGGGAGCGGGAGTAGCACCGGGGAGCTGTTTTTT

J gene: TRBJ1-3
V gene: TRBV30
D gene: -
clone size: -
CDR3 protein: CAWSSGSHTIYF
CDR3 DNA: TGTGCCTGGAGCAGCGGTTCTCACACCATATATTTT

J gene: TRBJ1-3
V gene: TRBV4-1
D gene: TRBD1
clone size: -
CDR3 protein: CASSQGQGKNTIYF
CDR3 DNA: TGCGCCAGCAGCCAGGGACAGGGGAAAAACACCATATATTTT

J gene: TRBJ1-1
V gene: TRBV6-5
D gene: -
clone size: -
CDR3 protein: CASSRSTNTEAFF
CDR3 DNA: TGTGCCAGCAGTAGATCGACGAACACTGAAGCTTTCTTT

J gene: TRBJ1-1
V gene: TRBV25-1
D gene: TRBD1
clone size: -
CDR3 protein: CASSAPGGVTEAFF
CDR3 DNA: TGTGCCAGCAGTGCTCCAGGGGGCGTCACTGAAGCTTTCTTT

J gene: TRBJ2-7
V gene: TRBV4-2
D gene: TRBD2
clone size: -
CDR3 protein: CASSLGTSGSNEQYF
CDR3 DNA: TGTGCCAGCAGCCTAGGGACTAGCGGGAGCAACGAGCAGTACTTC

J gene: TRBJ1-2
V gene: TRBV2
D gene: TRBD1
clone size: -
CDR3 protein: CASSEERDRVYGYTF
CDR3 DNA: TGTGCCAGCAGTGAAGAGCGGGACAGGGTCTATGGCTACACCTTC

J gene: TRBJ2-1
V gene: TRBV5-1
D gene: TRBD2
clone size: -
CDR3 protein: CASSLTGLAGAGEQFF
CDR3 DNA: TGCGCCAGCAGCTTGACCGGACTAGCGGGAGCAGGTGAGCAGTTCTTC

J gene: TRBJ1-6
V gene: TRBV7-8
D gene: -
clone size: -
CDR3 protein: CASSLDRGGFQLFTPPALHF
CDR3 DNA: TGTGCCAGCAGCTTAGACCGTGGGGGTTTCCAGCTCTTCACCCCTCCGGCCCTCCACTTT